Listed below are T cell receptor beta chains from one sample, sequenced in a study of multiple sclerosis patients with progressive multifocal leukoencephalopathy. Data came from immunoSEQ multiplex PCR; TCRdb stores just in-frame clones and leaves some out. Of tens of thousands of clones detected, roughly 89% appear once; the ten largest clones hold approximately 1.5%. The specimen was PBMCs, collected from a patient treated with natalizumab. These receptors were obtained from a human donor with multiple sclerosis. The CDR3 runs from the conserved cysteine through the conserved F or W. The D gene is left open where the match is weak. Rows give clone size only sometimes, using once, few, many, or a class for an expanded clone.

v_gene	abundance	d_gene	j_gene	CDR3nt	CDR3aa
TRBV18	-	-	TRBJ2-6	TGTGCCAGCTCACTCACCGCTACAACCTCTGGGGCCAACGTCCTGACTTTC	CASSLTATTSGANVLTF
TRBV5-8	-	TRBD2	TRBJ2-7	TGTGCCAGCAGCTGGGGGACTAGCGGGAGGATCGAGCAGTACTTC	CASSWGTSGRIEQYF
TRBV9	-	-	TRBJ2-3	TGTGCCAGCAGCGTCAGGACAGATACGCAGTATTTT	CASSVRTDTQYF
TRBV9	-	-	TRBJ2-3	TGTGCCAGCAGCGTAGACAGCGGGACAGATACGCAGTATTTT	CASSVDSGTDTQYF
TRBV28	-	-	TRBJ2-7	TGTGCCAGCAGTTCCGCGGACGGGTACGAGCAGTACTTC	CASSSADGYEQYF
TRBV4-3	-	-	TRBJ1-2	TGCGCCAGCAGCCAAGGCCGCCCGGGGGCTTCGGGCTACACCTTC	CASSQGRPGASGYTF
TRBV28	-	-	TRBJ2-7	TGTGCCAGCAGACACCGGACAGCCAGCTCCTACGAGCAGTACTTC	CASRHRTASSYEQYF
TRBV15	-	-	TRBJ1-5	TGTGCCACCAGCAGAGATCTGGGTGATCAGCCCCAGCATTTT	CATSRDLGDQPQHF
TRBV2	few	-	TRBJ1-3	TGTGCCAGCAGTAAACAGGGTCTTGGTGGAAACACCATATATTTT	CASSKQGLGGNTIYF
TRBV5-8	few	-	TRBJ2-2	TGTGCCAGCCGATGGAGCGCGGGACCCGGGGAGCTGTTTTTT	CASRWSAGPGELFF
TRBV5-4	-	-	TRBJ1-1	TGTGCCAGCAGCGGCGTAGAGATCGGGACGGAAGCTTTCTTT	CASSGVEIGTEAFF
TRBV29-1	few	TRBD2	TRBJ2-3	TGCAGCGTTGCCCTAGCGGGAGATACGCAGTATTTT	CSVALAGDTQYF
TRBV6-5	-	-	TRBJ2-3	TGTGCCAGCCGGTGGGGTACAGATACGCAGTATTTT	CASRWGTDTQYF
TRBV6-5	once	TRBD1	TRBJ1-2	TGTGCCAGCAGTTACACGGTGGGACAGTCAGGAGCGGGCTACACCTTC	CASSYTVGQSGAGYTF
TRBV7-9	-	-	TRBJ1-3	TGTGCCAGTAACCGAGAGGGACTATCAACTGGAAACACCATATATTTT	CASNREGLSTGNTIYF
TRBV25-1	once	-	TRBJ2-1	TGTGCCAGCAGTGAATTGAGGGGGTCGAATGAGCAGTTCTTC	CASSELRGSNEQFF
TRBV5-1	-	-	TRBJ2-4	TGCGCCAGCAGCTTGGGGGGGCCCCAAAACATTCAGTGCTTC	CASSLGGPQNIQCF
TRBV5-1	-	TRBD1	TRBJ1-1	TGCGCCAGCAGCGTTTCCGGGACAGGGGCAATAATGAACACTGAAGCTTTCTTT	CASSVSGTGAIMNTEAFF
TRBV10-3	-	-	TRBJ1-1	TGTGCCATCAGTGAGTCGAAGGCAGTAACTTTCTTT	CAISESKAVTFF
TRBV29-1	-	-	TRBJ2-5	TGCAGCGTTGTTGTCGTGGAGACCCAGTACTTC	CSVVVVETQYF
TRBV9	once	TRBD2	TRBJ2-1	TGTGCCAGCAGCGTAGGGGCAGCGGGAGACGAGCAGTTCTTC	CASSVGAAGDEQFF
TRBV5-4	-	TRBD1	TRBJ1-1	TGTGCCAGCAGCTTTGACAGGGACGAGGCTTTCTTT	CASSFDRDEAFF
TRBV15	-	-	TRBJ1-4	TGTGCCACCAGCAACGCTGTCGGGGGAAAACTGTTTTTT	CATSNAVGGKLFF
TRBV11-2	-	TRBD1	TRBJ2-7	TGTGCCAGCAGCCCGGACAGGGCTCCCTACGAGCAGTACTTC	CASSPDRAPYEQYF
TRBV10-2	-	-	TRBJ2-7	TGCGCCAGCAGCCTGACCGAGTACGAGCAGTACTTC	CASSLTEYEQYF
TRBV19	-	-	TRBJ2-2	TGTGCCAGTAGCGTTTTCCCCGCGAACACCGGGGAGCTGTTTTTT	CASSVFPANTGELFF
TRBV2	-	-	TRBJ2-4	TGTGCCAGCAGGACAGGTTCCTACATTCAGTACTTC	CASRTGSYIQYF
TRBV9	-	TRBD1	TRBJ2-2	TGTGCCAGCAGCCCTGTGACAGGGATGTCGGCCGGGGAGCTGTTTTTT	CASSPVTGMSAGELFF
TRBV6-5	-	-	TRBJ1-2	TGTGCCAGCAGTTACTCAACAGGCAACTATGGCTACACCTTC	CASSYSTGNYGYTF
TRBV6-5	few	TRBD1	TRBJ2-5	TGTGCCAGCAGTCCACCGGGACAGAAAGAGACCCAGTACTTC	CASSPPGQKETQYF
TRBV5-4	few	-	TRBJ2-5	TGTGCCAGCAGCTCCTGGGGTTGGGGTGAGACCCAGTACTTC	CASSSWGWGETQYF
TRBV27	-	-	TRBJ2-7	TGTGCCAGCAGTTTACTCGCAAATTACGAGCAGTACTTC	CASSLLANYEQYF
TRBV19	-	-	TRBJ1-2	TGTGCGTCGACTCTCAACTATGGCTACACCTTC	CASTLNYGYTF
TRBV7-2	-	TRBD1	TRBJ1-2	TGTGCCAGCAGCTTAAACATGGGAACAGGGGACGGCTACACCTTC	CASSLNMGTGDGYTF
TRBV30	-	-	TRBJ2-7	TGTGCCTGGGGCTACGGGAACTCCTACGAGCAGTACTTC	CAWGYGNSYEQYF
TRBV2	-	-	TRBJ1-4	TGTGCCAGCAGCGACCCTCGGGGGGTTAATGAAAAACTGTTTTTT	CASSDPRGVNEKLFF
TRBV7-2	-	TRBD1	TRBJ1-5	TGTGCCAGCAGCTCCACCGGGACAGGGAATCAGCCCCAGCATTTT	CASSSTGTGNQPQHF